Below, 5 T cell receptor beta chains from the same sample are listed, as sequenced in a study of OX40 agonist ivuxolimab in advanced cancers. Measured with immunoSEQ multiplex PCR; TCRdb has only the in-frame clones, and not every one. The sample holds tens of thousands of clones, under 90% seen once. The sample was CD4+ or CD8+ T cells sorted from blood, taken in a trial of the OX40 agonist ivuxolimab. The source is an adult with an advanced solid tumor such as melanoma, head and neck, liver or kidney cancer.

This clone was seen only a few times. The chain joins TRBV7-9 to TRBJ2-3; TRBD2 aligns across 8 bases. V was pared by 4 bases and J by 0 bases, with 12 bases of the junction left unmatched. The CDR3 is 18 amino acids. The germline V gene encodes CDR1 SEHNR and CDR2 FQNEAQ (reference sequence). The CDR3 DNA is TGTGCCAGCAGCTCACCCTATCTGGCGGGGGGTAGCACAGATACGCAGTATTTT. It codes for CASSSPYLAGGSTDTQYF.

The chain links TRBV27 to TRBJ1-6; tentatively, D is TRBD1 (6 bases). V was clipped by 4 bases and J by 6 bases, with 19 bases between them. The length of the CDR3 is 17 residues. Germline V gene sequence: CDR1 MNHEY, CDR2 SMNVEV (reference sequence). CDR3 sequence reads: CASSSPGGGSFNSPLHF. Here the CDR3 DNA reads TGTGCCAGCAGTTCCCCTGGCGGGGGCTCTTTTAATTCACCCCTCCACTTT.

The chain employs TRBV6-6 and TRBJ2-7; D ambiguous. V lost 2 bases, J lost 5 bases, and 10 bases lay in between. The CDR3 has 13 amino acids. Germline V gene sequence: CDR1 MNHNY, CDR2 SVGAGI (reference sequence). This CDR3 is CASSYPGGDEQYF. CDR3 bases: TGTGCCAGCAGTTACCCGGGCGGCGACGAGCAGTACTTC.

The rearrangement joins TRBV5-6 to TRBJ1-6; 7 bases are a match to TRBD1. The length of the CDR3 is 15 residues. The germline CDR1 and CDR2 sequences are SGHDT and YYEEEE. V lost 0 bases to trimming and J lost 10 bases; unmatched junction nucleotides: 7. CDR3 in DNA: TGTGCCAGCAGCTTGGGACAGGGTGGACGGTCACCCCTCCACTTT. It yields the protein CASSLGQGGRSPLHF.

CDR3 amino acids: CASSLGTEGFFSYEQYF. The DNA of the CDR3 is TGCGCCAGCAGCCTAGGGACAGAAGGCTTCTTCTCCTACGAGCAGTACTTC. V usage is TRBV4-1 and J usage is TRBJ2-5, with 7 bases aligning to TRBD1. The DNA end favors TRBJ2-7, so the J call may be wrong. Germline CDR1 and CDR2: MGHRA and YSYEKL. The CDR3 covers 17 residues.